The 2 T cell receptor beta chains presented below share a single source sample, sequenced in a study of CD8+CD57+ T cells in acquired aplastic anemia. Template material for TCR beta VDJ and CDR3 profiling consisted of genomic DNA. TCRdb analysed the reads with MiXCR anew, one entry per CDR3 protein. The sample records around 290,000 distinct CDR3 sequences, 56% being singletons. CD8+CD57+ cell expansion, shown by flow cytometry, had occurred in the patients selected for sequencing. Sequencing was performed on sorted CD4+, CD8+, or CD8+CD57+ T cells (not recorded which) from PBMCs. The receptor source for this set is a human donor with aplastic anemia.

CDR3 sequence reads: CASRITGGDSYEQYF. The CDR3 region has the DNA TGTGCCAGCAGGATAACAGGGGGCGATTCCTACGAGCAGTACTTC. The genes are TRBV12-3 or TRBV12-4 and TRBJ2-7; 9 bases map to TRBD1. V dropped 6 bases and J dropped 1; count of bases not matched to a gene: 7. The CDR3 is 15 residues long.

As for this clonotype: One end of the junction does not line up with germline, which may come from a read error. This sequence joins TRBV7-9 and TRBJ2-7; D remains unclear. CDR3 length: 14 amino acids. Germline lookup yields CDR1 SEHNR and CDR2 FQNEAQ (reference sequence). This CDR3 is CASTLVGSPNEQYF. In DNA, the CDR3 is TGTGCCAGCACCTTAGTGGGGTCTCCCAACGAGCAGTACTTC.